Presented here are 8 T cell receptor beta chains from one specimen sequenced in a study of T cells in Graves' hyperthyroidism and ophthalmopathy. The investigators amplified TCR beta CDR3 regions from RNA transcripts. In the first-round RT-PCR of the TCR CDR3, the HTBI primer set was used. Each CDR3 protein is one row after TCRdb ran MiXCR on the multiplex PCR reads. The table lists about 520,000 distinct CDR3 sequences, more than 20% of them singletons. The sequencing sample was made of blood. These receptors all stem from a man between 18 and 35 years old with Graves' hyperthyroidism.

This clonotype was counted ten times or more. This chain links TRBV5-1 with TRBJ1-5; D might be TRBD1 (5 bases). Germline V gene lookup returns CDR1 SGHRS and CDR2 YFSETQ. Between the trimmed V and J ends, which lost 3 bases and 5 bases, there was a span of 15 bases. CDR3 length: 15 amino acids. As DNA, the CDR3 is TGCGCCAGCAGCTCCCTGGGGGAATCGGATCAGCCCCAGCATTTT. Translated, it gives CASSSLGESDQPQHF.

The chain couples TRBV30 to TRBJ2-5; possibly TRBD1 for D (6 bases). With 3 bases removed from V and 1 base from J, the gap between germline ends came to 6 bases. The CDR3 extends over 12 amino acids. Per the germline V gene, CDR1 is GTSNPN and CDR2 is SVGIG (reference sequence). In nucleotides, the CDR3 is TGTGCCTGGAGACAGGGCCAAGAGACCCAGTACTTC. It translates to CAWRQGQETQYF.

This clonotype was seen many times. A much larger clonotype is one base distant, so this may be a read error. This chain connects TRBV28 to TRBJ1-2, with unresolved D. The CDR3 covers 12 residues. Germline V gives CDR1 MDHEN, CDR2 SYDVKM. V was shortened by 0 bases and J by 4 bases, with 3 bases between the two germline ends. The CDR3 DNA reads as TGTGCCAGCAGTTTATGGGGCTATGGCTACACCTTC. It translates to CASSLWGYGYTF.

The CDR3 region is CASSLEALDSPLHF. The CDR3 DNA is TGTGCCAGCAGTTTAGAGGCACTCGATTCACCCCTCCACTTT. The chain links TRBV27 to TRBJ1-6; D gene uncertain. The CDR3 contains 14 residues. CDR1 is MNHEY, CDR2 SMNVEV, per germline (reference sequence). Trimming shortened V by 2 bases and J by 8 bases, and 10 bases separated the two germline ends.

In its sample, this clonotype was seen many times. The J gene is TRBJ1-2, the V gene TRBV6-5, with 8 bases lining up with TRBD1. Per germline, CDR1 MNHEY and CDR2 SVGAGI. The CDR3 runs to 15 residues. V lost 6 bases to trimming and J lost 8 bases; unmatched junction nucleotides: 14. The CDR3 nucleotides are TGTGCCAGCAGATCTCAAATGACAACAGGGGGAGGCTACACCTTC. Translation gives CASRSQMTTGGGYTF.

The CDR3 loop is CASSNRGRGYTF. The CDR3 bases are TGTGCCAGCAGTAACAGGGGTCGCGGCTACACCTTC. The genes are TRBV3-1 and TRBJ1-2; 7 bases map to TRBD1. CDR3 length equals 12 residues. V lost 6 bases to trimming and J lost 8 bases; unmatched junction nucleotides: 6. Germline CDR1 and CDR2: LGHDT and YNNKEL (reference sequence).

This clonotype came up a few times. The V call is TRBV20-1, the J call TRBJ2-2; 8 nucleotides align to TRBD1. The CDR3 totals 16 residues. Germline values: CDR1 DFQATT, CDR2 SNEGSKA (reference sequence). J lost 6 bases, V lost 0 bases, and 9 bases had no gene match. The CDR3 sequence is CSARDLNRGDPGELFF. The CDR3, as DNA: TGCAGTGCTAGAGATTTGAACAGGGGGGATCCCGGGGAGCTGTTTTTT.

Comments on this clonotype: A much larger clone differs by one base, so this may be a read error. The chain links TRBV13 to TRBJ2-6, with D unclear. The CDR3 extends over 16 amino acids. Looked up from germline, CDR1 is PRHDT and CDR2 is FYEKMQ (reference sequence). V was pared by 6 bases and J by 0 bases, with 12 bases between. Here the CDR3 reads CASSGTRFSGANVLTF. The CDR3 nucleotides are TGTGCCAGCAGTGGAACCCGGTTCTCTGGGGCCAACGTCCTGACTTTC.